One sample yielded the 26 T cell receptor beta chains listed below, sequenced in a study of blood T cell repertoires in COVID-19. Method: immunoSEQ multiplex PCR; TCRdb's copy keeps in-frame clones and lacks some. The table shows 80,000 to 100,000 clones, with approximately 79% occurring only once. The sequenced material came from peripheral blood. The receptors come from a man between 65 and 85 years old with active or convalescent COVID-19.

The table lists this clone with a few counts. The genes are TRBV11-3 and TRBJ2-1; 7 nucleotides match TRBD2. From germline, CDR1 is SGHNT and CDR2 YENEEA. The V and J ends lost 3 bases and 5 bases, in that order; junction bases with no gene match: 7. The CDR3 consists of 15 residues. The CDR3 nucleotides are TGTGCCAGCAGCTTTTCTCCTAGCGGCCACAATGAGCAGTTCTTC. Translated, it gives CASSFSPSGHNEQFF.

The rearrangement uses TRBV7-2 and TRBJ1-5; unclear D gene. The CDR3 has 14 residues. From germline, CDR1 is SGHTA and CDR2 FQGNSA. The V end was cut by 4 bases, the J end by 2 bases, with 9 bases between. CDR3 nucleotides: TGTGCCAGCAGCTCCTCAACGGGCAATCAGCCCCAGCATTTT. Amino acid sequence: CASSSSTGNQPQHF.

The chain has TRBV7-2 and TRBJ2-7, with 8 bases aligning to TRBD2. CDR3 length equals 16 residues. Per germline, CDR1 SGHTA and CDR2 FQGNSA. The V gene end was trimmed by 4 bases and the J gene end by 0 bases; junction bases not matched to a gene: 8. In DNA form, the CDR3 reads TGTGCCAGCAGCTGGGAGCGGGGGTGGAGCTCCTACGAGCAGTACTTC. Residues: CASSWERGWSSYEQYF.

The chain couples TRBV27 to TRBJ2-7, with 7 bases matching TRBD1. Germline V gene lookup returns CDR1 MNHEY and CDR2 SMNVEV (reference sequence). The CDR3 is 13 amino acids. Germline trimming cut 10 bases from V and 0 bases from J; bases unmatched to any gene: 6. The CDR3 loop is CATQGDSSYEQYF. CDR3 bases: TGTGCCACCCAGGGGGACAGCTCCTACGAGCAGTACTTC.

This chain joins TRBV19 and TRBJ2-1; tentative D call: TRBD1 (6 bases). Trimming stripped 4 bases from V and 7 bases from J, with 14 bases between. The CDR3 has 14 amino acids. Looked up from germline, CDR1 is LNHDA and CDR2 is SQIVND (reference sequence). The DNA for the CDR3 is TGTGCCAGTAGTACCGGGACACCCTGGAATGAGCAGTTCTTC. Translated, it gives CASSTGTPWNEQFF.

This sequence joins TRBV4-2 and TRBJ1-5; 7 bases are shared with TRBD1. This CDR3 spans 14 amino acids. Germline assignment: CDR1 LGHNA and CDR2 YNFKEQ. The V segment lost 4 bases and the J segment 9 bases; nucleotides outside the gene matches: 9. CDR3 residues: CASSLSRAGGPQHF. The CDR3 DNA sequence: TGTGCCAGCAGCCTCAGCCGCGCAGGGGGGCCCCAGCATTTT.

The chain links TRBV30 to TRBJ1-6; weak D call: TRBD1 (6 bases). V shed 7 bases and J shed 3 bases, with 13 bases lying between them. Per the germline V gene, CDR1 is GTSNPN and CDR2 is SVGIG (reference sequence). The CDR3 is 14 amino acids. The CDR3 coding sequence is TGTGCCTTAGACAGGAGTGGCTATAATTCACCCCTCCACTTT. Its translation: CALDRSGYNSPLHF.

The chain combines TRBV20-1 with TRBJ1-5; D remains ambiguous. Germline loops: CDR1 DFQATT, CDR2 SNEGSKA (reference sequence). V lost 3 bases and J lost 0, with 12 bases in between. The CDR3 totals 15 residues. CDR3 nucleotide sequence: TGCAGTGCTAGTTCGCATAGCTATAGCAATCAGCCCCAGCATTTT. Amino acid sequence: CSASSHSYSNQPQHF.

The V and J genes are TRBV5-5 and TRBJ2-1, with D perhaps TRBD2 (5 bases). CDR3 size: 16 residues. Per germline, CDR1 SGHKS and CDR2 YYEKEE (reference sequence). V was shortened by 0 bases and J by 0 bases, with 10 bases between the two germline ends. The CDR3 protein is CASSLGLAYSYNEQFF. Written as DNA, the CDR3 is TGTGCCAGCAGCTTGGGGCTAGCTTACTCCTACAATGAGCAGTTCTTC.

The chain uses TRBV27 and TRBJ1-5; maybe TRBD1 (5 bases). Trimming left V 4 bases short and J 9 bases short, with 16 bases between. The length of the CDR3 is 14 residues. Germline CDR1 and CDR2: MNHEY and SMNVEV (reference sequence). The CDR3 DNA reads TGTGCCAGCAGTTCCCCGAGCGGGACGGGGCCCCAGCATTTT. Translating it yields CASSSPSGTGPQHF.

The CDR3 region has the DNA TGTGCCAGCAGCTCCCACACGGGAGAACTTAATCAGCCCCAGCATTTT. Translating gives CASSSHTGELNQPQHF. V usage is TRBV11-2 and J usage is TRBJ1-5; the D is unclear. V lost 4 bases, J lost 4 bases, and 17 bases lay in between. Germline values: CDR1 SGHAT, CDR2 FQNNGV. CDR3 length: 16 amino acids.

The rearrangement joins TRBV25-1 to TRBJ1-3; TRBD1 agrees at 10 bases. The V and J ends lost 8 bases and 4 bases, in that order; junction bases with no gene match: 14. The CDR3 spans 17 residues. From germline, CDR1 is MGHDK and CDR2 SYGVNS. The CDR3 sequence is CASPWDRGFTEGNTIYF. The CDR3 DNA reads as TGTGCCAGCCCCTGGGACAGGGGATTTACAGAGGGAAACACCATATATTTT.

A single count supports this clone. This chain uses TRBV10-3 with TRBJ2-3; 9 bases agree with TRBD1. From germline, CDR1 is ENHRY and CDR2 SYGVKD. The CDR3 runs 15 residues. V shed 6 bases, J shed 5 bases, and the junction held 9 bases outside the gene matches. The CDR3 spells CAIRGDWTGVDTQYF. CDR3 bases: TGTGCCATCAGGGGGGATTGGACAGGGGTAGATACGCAGTATTTT.

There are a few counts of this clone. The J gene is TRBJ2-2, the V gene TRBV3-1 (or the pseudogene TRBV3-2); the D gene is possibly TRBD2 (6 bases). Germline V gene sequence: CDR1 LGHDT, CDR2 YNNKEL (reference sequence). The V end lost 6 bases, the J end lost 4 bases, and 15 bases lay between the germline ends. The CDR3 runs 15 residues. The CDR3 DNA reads TGTGCCAGCAGTTTCGGAGGGGCCCGCACCGGGGAGCTGTTTTTT. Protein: CASSFGGARTGELFF.

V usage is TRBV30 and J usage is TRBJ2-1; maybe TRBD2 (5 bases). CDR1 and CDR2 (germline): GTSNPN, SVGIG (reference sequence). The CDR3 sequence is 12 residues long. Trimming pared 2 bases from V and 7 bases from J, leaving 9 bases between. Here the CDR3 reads CAWSNTGNEQFF. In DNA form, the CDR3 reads TGTGCCTGGAGTAATACGGGGAATGAGCAGTTCTTC.

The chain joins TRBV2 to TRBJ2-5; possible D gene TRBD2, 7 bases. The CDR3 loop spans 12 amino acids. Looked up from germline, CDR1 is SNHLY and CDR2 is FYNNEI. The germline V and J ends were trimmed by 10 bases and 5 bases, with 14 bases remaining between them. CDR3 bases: TGTGCCACCAGGGGAGGGCTGGAGACCCAGTACTTC. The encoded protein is CATRGGLETQYF. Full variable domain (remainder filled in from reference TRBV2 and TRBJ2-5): EPEVTQTPSHQVTQMGQEVILRCVPISNHLYFYWYRQILGQKVEFLVSFYNNEISEKSEIFDDQFSVERPDGSNFTLKIRSTKLEDSAMYFCATRGGLETQYFGPGTRLLVL.

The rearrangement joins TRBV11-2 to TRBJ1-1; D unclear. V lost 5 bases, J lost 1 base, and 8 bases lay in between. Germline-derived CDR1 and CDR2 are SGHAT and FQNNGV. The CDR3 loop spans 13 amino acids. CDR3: CASSLQANTEAFF. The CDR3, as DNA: TGTGCCAGCAGCCTCCAGGCGAACACTGAAGCTTTCTTT.

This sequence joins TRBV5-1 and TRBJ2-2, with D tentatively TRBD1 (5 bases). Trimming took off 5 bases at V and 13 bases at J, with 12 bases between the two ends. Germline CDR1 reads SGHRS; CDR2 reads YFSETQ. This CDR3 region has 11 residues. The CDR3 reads CASREGVRLFF. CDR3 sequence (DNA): TGCGCCAGCAGGGAAGGGGTCCGGCTGTTTTTT.

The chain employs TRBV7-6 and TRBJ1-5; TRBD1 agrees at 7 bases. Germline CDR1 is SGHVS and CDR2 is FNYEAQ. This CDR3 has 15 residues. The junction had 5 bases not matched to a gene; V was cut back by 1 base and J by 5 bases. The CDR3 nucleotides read TGTGCCAGCAGCTTAGGGACAGGTCGTTATCAGCCCCAGCATTTT. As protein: CASSLGTGRYQPQHF.

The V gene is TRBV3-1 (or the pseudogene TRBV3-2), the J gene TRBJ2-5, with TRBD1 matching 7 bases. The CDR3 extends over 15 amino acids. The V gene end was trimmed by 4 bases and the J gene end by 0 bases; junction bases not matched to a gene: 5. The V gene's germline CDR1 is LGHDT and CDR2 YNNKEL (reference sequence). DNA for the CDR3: TGTGCCAGCAGCCTTAAGGGGGCCTACCAAGAGACCCAGTACTTC. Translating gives CASSLKGAYQETQYF.

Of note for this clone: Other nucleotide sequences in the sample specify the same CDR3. The CDR3 protein is CASRQGLETQYF. DNA for the CDR3: TGTGCCAGCCGACAGGGGTTAGAGACCCAGTACTTC. The rearrangement links TRBV27 to TRBJ2-5; 8 nucleotides match TRBD1. Germline CDR1 MNHEY, CDR2 SMNVEV (reference sequence). V lost 8 bases, J lost 4 bases, and 3 bases stayed unmatched. The CDR3 length is 12 residues.

The CDR3 region is CASSSLAVQADTQYF. The CDR3 nucleotides are TGTGCCAGCAGCTCGCTAGCCGTTCAAGCAGATACGCAGTATTTT. The V gene is TRBV5-5, the J gene TRBJ2-3; D might be TRBD2 (5 bases). From germline, CDR1 is SGHKS and CDR2 YYEKEE (reference sequence). With 3 bases removed from V and 4 bases from J, the gap between germline ends came to 15 bases. The CDR3 extends over 15 amino acids.

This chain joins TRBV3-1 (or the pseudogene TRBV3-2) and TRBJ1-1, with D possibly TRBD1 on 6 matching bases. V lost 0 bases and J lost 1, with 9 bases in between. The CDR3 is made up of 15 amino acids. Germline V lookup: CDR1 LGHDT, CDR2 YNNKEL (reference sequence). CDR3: CASSQDPRGNTEAFF. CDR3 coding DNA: TGTGCCAGCAGCCAAGATCCCAGGGGGAACACTGAAGCTTTCTTT.

CDR3 DNA: TGTGCCAGCAAGATAGGACTCTCCTCCTACAATGAGCAGTTCTTC. This translates into CASKIGLSSYNEQFF. The chain carries TRBV5-4 and TRBJ2-1; a weak D match, TRBD2 (5 bases). The length of the CDR3 is 15 residues. Germline V lookup: CDR1 SGHNT, CDR2 YYREEE (reference sequence). Trimming removed 6 bases at V and 0 bases at J, with 13 bases between.

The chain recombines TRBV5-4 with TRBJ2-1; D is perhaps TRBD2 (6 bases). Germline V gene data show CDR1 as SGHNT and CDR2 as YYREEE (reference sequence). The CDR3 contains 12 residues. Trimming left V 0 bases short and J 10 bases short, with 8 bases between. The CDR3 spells CASSLAGEEQFF. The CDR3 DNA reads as TGTGCCAGCAGCTTGGCGGGGGAGGAGCAGTTCTTC.

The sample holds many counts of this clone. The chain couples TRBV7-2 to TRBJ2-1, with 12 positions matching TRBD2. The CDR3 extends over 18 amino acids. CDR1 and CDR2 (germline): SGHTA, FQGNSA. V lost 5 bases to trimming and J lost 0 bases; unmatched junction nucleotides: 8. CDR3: CASSLQTSGGSSYNEQFF. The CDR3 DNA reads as TGTGCCAGCAGCCTACAGACTAGCGGGGGCAGCTCCTACAATGAGCAGTTCTTC.